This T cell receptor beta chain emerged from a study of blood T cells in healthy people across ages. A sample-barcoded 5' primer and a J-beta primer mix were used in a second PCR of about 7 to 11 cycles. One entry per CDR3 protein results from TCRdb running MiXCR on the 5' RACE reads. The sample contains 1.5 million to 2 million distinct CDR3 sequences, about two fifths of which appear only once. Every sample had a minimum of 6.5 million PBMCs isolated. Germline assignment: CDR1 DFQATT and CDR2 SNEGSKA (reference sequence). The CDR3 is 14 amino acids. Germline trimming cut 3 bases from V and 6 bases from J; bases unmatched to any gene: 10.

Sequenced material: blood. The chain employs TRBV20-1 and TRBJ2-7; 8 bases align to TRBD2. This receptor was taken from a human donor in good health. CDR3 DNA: TGCAGTGCTAGGGGGGGACTAGAAAGGAGCGAGCAGTACTTC. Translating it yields CSARGGLERSEQYF.